This T cell receptor beta chain was recovered during a study of response to subunit inactivated influenza vaccine. Study conclusions and caveats: T cells newly recruited by each seasonal influenza vaccination are few, the authors suggested.

The sample holds many counts of this clonotype. Its antigen is undetermined. MiXCR, applied by TCRdb to the RT-PCR reads, yields one record per CDR3 protein. Of about 580,000 distinct CDR3 sequences in the sample, about 14% were seen once. CDR3 length: 17 residues. Looked up from germline, CDR1 is KGHDR and CDR2 is SFDVKD. The V and J ends lost 3 bases and 9 bases, in that order; junction bases with no gene match: 13. This chain links TRBV24-1 with TRBJ2-1; 10 positions agree with TRBD1. The clonotype was recovered from a man over 45 who received an inactivated influenza vaccine. This material consisted of PBMCs from blood, taken approximately 13 days after vaccination. The CDR3 sequence is CATSDPGQGVDPSEQFF. The DNA for the CDR3 is TGTGCCACCAGTGATCCAGGACAGGGGGTGGATCCCAGTGAGCAGTTCTTC.